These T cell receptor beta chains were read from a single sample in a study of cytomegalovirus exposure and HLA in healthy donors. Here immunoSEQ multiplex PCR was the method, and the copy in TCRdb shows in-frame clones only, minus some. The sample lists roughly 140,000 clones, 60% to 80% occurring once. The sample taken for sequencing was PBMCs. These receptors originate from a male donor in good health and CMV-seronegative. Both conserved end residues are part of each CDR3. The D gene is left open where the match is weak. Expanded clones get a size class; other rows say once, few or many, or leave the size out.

CDR3 protein: CASTAGQPNTEAFF; CDR3 DNA: TGTGCCAGCACGGCTGGACAGCCGAACACTGAAGCTTTCTTT; D gene: -; V gene: TRBV5-6; clone size: once; J gene: TRBJ1-1
CDR3 protein: CAISESGVGGPTDTQYF; CDR3 DNA: TGTGCCATCAGTGAGTCGGGTGTGGGAGGGCCGACAGATACGCAGTATTTT; D gene: TRBD2; V gene: TRBV10-3; clone size: -; J gene: TRBJ2-3
CDR3 protein: CASSNDRGLNQPQHF; CDR3 DNA: TGTGCCAGCAGCAATGACAGGGGGTTGAATCAGCCCCAGCATTTT; D gene: TRBD1; V gene: TRBV7-9; clone size: -; J gene: TRBJ1-5
CDR3 protein: CASQAGVGYEQYF; CDR3 DNA: TGTGCCAGCCAAGCGGGAGTTGGTTACGAGCAGTACTTC; D gene: TRBD2; V gene: TRBV18; clone size: once; J gene: TRBJ2-7
CDR3 protein: CASSLLSPDNEQFF; CDR3 DNA: TGCGCCAGCAGCTTGTTATCTCCCGACAATGAGCAGTTCTTC; D gene: -; V gene: TRBV5-1; clone size: -; J gene: TRBJ2-1
CDR3 protein: CASSEWDSSYEQYF; CDR3 DNA: TGTGCCAGCAGCGAGTGGGACAGCTCCTACGAGCAGTACTTC; D gene: TRBD1; V gene: TRBV9; clone size: medium-sized; J gene: TRBJ2-7
CDR3 protein: CAWGAVNEQYF; CDR3 DNA: TGTGCCTGGGGGGCAGTCAACGAGCAGTACTTC; D gene: -; V gene: TRBV30; clone size: -; J gene: TRBJ2-7
CDR3 protein: CASSSGTSGRASDTQYF; CDR3 DNA: TGCGCCAGCAGCTCCGGGACTAGCGGGAGGGCGTCCGATACGCAGTATTTT; D gene: TRBD2; V gene: TRBV5-1; clone size: -; J gene: TRBJ2-3
CDR3 protein: CASSGLNYGYTF; CDR3 DNA: TGTGCCAGCAGTGGGCTCAACTATGGCTACACCTTC; D gene: -; V gene: TRBV2; clone size: -; J gene: TRBJ1-2
CDR3 protein: CASSLDRESYNSPLHF; CDR3 DNA: TGCGCCAGCAGCCTCGACAGGGAATCCTATAATTCACCCCTCCACTTT; D gene: TRBD1; V gene: TRBV4-3; clone size: -; J gene: TRBJ1-6
CDR3 protein: CASSLDGSNQPQHF; CDR3 DNA: TGTGCCAGCAGCTTGGACGGGAGCAATCAGCCCCAGCATTTT; D gene: -; V gene: TRBV5-5; clone size: -; J gene: TRBJ1-5
CDR3 protein: CASSKARLARIQETQYF; CDR3 DNA: TGTGCCAGCAGCAAAGCGCGGCTAGCCCGCATCCAAGAGACCCAGTACTTC; D gene: -; V gene: TRBV21-1; clone size: -; J gene: TRBJ2-5
CDR3 protein: CASSLGKGLAGTADTQYF; CDR3 DNA: TGTGCCAGCAGCTTAGGAAAGGGACTAGCGGGGACCGCCGATACGCAGTATTTT; D gene: TRBD2; V gene: TRBV7-2; clone size: -; J gene: TRBJ2-3
CDR3 protein: CASSSIADTQYF; CDR3 DNA: TGTGCCAGTAGTTCAATAGCAGATACGCAGTATTTT; D gene: -; V gene: TRBV19; clone size: -; J gene: TRBJ2-3